The source of this TCR beta chain is a study of vaccination effects on CD4 cells after COVID-19. As for the study in general: The cohort was immunized with two doses of either the BNT162b2 or mRNA-1273 vaccine. Study findings and constraints: Infection-derived and vaccine-derived clones contracted markedly late after vaccination.

Antigen-specific CD4+ T cells were expanded (with viral peptide pools) by the ViraFEST assay ahead of sequencing. Between days 10 and 11 of culture, CD4+ T cells were separated out. No vaccinee had earlier SARS-CoV-2 infection, and nucleocapsid antibodies were negative. Days 3 and 7 saw half the medium replaced with IL-2 medium. V was clipped by 8 bases and J by 0 bases, with 8 bases between them. This CDR3 region has 13 residues. Germline lookup yields CDR1 MNHEY and CDR2 SMNVEV (reference sequence). Notes on this clone: Antigen unknown.

TCRdb's copy holds only in-frame clones and misses some; the assay was immunoSEQ multiplex PCR. Among roughly 53,000 clones listed, 60% to 80% were seen once. The V call is TRBV27, the J call TRBJ1-3; no firm D call. This TCR was sampled from a human donor who received a COVID-19 vaccine. Sequenced material: CD4+ T cells from PBMCs cultured with HCoV-OC43 spike peptides, taken before COVID-19 vaccination. Subset given: HCoV-OC43 spike overlapping peptide pool stimulation. The CDR3 loop reads CASRFSSGNTIYF. CDR3 coding DNA: TGTGCCAGCCGCTTCAGCTCTGGAAACACCATATATTTT.